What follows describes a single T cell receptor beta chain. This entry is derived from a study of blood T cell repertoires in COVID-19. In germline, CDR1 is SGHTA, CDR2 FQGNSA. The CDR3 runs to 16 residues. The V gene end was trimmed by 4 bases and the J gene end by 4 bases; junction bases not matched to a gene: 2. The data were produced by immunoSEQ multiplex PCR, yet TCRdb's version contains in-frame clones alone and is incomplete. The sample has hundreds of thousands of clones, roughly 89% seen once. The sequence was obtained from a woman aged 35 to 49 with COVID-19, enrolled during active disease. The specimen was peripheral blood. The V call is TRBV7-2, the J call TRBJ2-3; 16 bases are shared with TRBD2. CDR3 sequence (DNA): TGTGCCAGCAGCTCGGGACTAGCGGGGGGGGCAGATACGCAGTATTTT. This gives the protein CASSSGLAGGADTQYF.